The clone carrying this TCR beta chain occurred many times. This entry comes from a study of T cells in Graves' hyperthyroidism and ophthalmopathy. Those patients with uncontrolled infection, other autoimmune disease, pregnancy or lactation were excluded. The CDR3 spans 17 residues. V was pared by 0 bases and J by 1 base, with 14 bases between. Germline CDR1 and CDR2: KGHSH and LQKENI. Authors of the study amplified TCR beta CDR3 regions from RNA transcripts. TCR CDR3 regions were first amplified by RT-PCR with HTBI primers. TCRdb recomputed calls from the multiplex PCR reads with MiXCR, one row per CDR3 protein. The sample contains approximately 720,000 distinct CDR3 sequences, 18% of which appear only once.

The genes are TRBV18 and TRBJ2-3; weak D call: TRBD1 (5 bases). Material for sequencing was blood. This TCR was recovered from a woman aged 50 to 60 with Graves' hyperthyroidism that later progressed to Graves' ophthalmopathy. CDR3 coding DNA: TGTGCCAGCTCACCACCGACAGATTCCCCGCGCACAGATACGCAGTATTTT. Amino acids: CASSPPTDSPRTDTQYF.